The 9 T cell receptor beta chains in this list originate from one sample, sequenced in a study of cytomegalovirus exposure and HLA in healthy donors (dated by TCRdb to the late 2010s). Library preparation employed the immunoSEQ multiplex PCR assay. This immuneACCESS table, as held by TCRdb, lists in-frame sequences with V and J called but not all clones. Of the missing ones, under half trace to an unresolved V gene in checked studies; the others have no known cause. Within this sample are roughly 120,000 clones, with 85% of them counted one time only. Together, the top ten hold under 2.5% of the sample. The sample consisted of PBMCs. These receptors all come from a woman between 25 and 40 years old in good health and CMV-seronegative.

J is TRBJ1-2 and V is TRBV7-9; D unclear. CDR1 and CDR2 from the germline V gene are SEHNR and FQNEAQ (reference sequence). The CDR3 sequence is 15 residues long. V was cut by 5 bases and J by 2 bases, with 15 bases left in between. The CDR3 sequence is CASSPVSGVNYGYTF. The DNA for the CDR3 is TGTGCCAGCAGCCCCGTATCGGGTGTGAACTATGGCTACACCTTC.

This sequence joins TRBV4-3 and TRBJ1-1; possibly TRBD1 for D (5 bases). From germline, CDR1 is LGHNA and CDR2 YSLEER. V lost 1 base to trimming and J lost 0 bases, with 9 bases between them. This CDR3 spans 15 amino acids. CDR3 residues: CASSQGGLLNTEAFF. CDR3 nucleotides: TGCGCCAGCAGCCAAGGGGGCTTATTGAACACTGAAGCTTTCTTT.

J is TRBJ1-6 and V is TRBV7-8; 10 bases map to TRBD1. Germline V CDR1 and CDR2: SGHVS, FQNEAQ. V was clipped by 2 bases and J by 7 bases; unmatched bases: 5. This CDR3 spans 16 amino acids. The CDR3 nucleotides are TGTGCCAGCAGCTTATTTTCGGACAGGGGGAATTCACCCCTCCACTTT. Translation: CASSLFSDRGNSPLHF. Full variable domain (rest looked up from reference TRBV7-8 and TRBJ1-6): GAGVSQSPRYKVAKRGQDVALRCDPISGHVSLFWYQQALGQGPEFLTYFQNEAQLDKSGLPSDRFFAERPEGSVSTLKIQRTQQEDSAVYLCASSLFSDRGNSPLHFGNGTRLTVT.

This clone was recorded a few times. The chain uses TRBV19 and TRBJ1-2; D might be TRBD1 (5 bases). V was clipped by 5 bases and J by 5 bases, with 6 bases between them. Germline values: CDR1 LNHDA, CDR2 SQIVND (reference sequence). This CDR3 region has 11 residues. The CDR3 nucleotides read TGTGCCAGTAGTCGGACATATGGCTACACCTTC. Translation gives CASSRTYGYTF.

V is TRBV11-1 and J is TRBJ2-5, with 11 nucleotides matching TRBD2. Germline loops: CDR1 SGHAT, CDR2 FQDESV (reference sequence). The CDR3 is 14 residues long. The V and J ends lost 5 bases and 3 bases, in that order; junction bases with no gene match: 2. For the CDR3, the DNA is TGTGCCAGCAGCCTGGGACTAGCGGAAGAGACCCAGTACTTC. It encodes CASSLGLAEETQYF.

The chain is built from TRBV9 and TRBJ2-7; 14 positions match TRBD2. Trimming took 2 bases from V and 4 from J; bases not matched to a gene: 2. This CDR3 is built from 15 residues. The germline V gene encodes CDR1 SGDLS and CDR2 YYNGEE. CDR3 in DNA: TGTGCCAGCAGCGTGGGGACTAGCGGGGGTTACGAGCAGTACTTC. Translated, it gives CASSVGTSGGYEQYF.

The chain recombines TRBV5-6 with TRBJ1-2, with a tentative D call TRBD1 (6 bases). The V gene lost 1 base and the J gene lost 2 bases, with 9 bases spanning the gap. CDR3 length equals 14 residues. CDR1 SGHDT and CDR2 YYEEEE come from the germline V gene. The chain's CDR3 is CASSLNRANYGYTF. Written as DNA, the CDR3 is TGTGCCAGCAGCTTGAACAGGGCCAACTATGGCTACACCTTC.

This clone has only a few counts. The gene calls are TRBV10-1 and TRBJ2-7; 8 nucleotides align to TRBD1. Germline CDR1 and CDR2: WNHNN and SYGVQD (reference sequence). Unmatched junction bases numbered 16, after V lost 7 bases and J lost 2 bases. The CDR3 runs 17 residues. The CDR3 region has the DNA TGCGCCAGCACCAACCCCGGACAGGGTAACGGCGCCTACGAGCAGTACTTC. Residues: CASTNPGQGNGAYEQYF.

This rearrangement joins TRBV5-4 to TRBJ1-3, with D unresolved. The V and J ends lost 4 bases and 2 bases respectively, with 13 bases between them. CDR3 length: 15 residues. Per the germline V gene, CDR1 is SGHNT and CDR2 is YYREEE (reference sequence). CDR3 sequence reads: CASSPGRVTGNTIYF. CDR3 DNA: TGTGCCAGCAGCCCCGGTCGCGTGACTGGAAACACCATATATTTT.